The rows below give T cell receptor beta chains drawn from one sample of a study of T cells in Graves' hyperthyroidism and ophthalmopathy. TCRdb fed the multiplex PCR reads into MiXCR, producing one record per CDR3 protein. The repertoire has about 590,000 distinct CDR3 sequences, around 14% of them found once; the top ten carry under 8%. The sequencing input was blood. The receptor set was obtained from a woman between 25 and 40 years old with Graves' hyperthyroidism. Each CDR3 is given with its conserved first and last residue. D genes are given only for firm matches. Only some rows state a clone size, as once, few, many or a class for expanded clones.

abundance	d_gene	v_gene	j_gene	CDR3aa	CDR3nt
-	TRBD2	TRBV7-2	TRBJ2-3	CASSLGSGGTSVDTQYF	TGTGCCAGCAGCCTCGGGAGCGGGGGAACTAGTGTCGATACGCAGTATTTT
many	TRBD2	TRBV12-3/TRBV12-4	TRBJ2-2	CASSLLAGVAGELFF	TGTGCCAGCAGTTTACTGGCGGGAGTAGCCGGGGAGCTGTTTTTT
many	-	TRBV28	TRBJ2-7	CASSLKVGGVPYEQYF	TGTGCCAGCAGTTTAAAAGTTGGCGGGGTCCCCTACGAGCAGTACTTC
few	TRBD2	TRBV9	TRBJ2-2	CASSGEVGTRNANTGELFF	TGTGCCAGCAGCGGCGAGGTGGGGACTAGAAACGCGAACACCGGGGAGCTGTTTTTT
many	-	TRBV27	TRBJ2-3	CASSPPYTDTQYF	TGTGCCAGCAGTCCTCCCTACACAGATACGCAGTATTTT
many	-	TRBV2	TRBJ2-5	CASLRVSETQYF	TGTGCCAGTCTCAGGGTGTCAGAGACCCAGTACTTC
many	-	TRBV3-1	TRBJ2-1	CASSQGSGFNEQFF	TGTGCCAGCAGCCAAGGGTCCGGGTTCAATGAGCAGTTCTTC
-	TRBD2	TRBV7-9	TRBJ2-3	CASSKTSGSINTDTQYF	TGTGCCAGCAGCAAGACTAGCGGGAGCATAAACACAGATACGCAGTATTTT
many	-	TRBV15	TRBJ2-3	CATSTSPRGTQYF	TGTGCCACCAGCACTTCCCCCCGGGGTACGCAGTATTTT
-	-	TRBV27	TRBJ2-1	CASRSTGYNEQFF	TGTGCCAGCAGATCGACAGGCTACAATGAGCAGTTCTTC
-	-	TRBV14	TRBJ2-7	CASSRSTGTYEQYF	TGTGCCAGCAGCCGAAGTACTGGGACCTACGAGCAGTACTTC
few	-	TRBV6-1	TRBJ1-1	CASSPVRGPEAFF	TGTGCCAGCAGCCCAGTCCGAGGACCTGAAGCTTTCTTT
few	-	TRBV9	TRBJ2-2	CASSGTGFRGELFF	TGTGCCAGCAGCGGCACAGGGTTTAGGGGGGAGCTGTTTTTT
many	TRBD2	TRBV5-1	TRBJ2-5	CASSWTSGDYQETQYF	TGCGCCAGCAGCTGGACTAGCGGGGATTACCAAGAGACCCAGTACTTC
-	TRBD1	TRBV12-3/TRBV12-4	TRBJ2-7	CASSPPGQVAYEQYF	TGTGCCAGCAGTCCCCCGGGACAGGTGGCCTACGAGCAGTACTTC
-	-	TRBV5-1	TRBJ2-6	CATYVIQESGANVLTF	TGCGCCACCTACGTTATACAGGAGTCTGGGGCCAACGTCCTGACTTTC
many	-	TRBV6-1	TRBJ2-5	CASRDTGRGETQYF	TGTGCCAGCAGAGATACAGGGAGAGGAGAGACCCAGTACTTC
few	-	TRBV29-1	TRBJ1-4	CSVVFLWGPEKLFF	TGCAGCGTTGTTTTCTTGTGGGGACCTGAAAAACTGTTTTTT
few	-	TRBV6-2/TRBV6-3	TRBJ2-1	CASSYSLGGGGEQFF	TGTGCCAGCAGTTACTCGTTAGGGGGGGGCGGTGAGCAGTTCTTC
many	TRBD1	TRBV3-1	TRBJ2-1	CASNLGQGSYNEQFF	TGTGCCAGCAACTTGGGACAGGGTTCCTACAATGAGCAGTTCTTC
-	-	TRBV19	TRBJ1-2	CASSMVLFYGYTF	TGTGCCAGTAGTATGGTCCTCTTCTATGGCTACACCTTC
many	-	TRBV6-1	TRBJ1-4	CASSYEPGATNEKLFF	TGTGCCAGCAGTTACGAACCGGGGGCAACTAATGAAAAACTGTTTTTT
-	-	TRBV12-3/TRBV12-4	TRBJ2-5	CASTPSSGTVSRQGTQYF	TGTGCCAGCACGCCCTCCAGCGGTACGGTCTCACGCCAAGGGACCCAGTACTTC
many	TRBD1	TRBV12-5	TRBJ1-1	CASGLVYGTGGARTEAFF	TGTGCTAGTGGTTTGGTGTACGGGACAGGGGGCGCGAGAACTGAAGCTTTCTTT
many	TRBD2	TRBV18	TRBJ2-7	CASSPTSGGSSYEQYF	TGTGCCAGCTCACCCACTAGCGGGGGGAGCTCCTACGAGCAGTACTTC
many	-	TRBV18	TRBJ2-5	CASSLPGLAGETQYF	TGTGCCAGCTCCCTACCAGGACTGGCGGGGGAGACCCAGTACTTC
many	TRBD1	TRBV30	TRBJ2-5	CAWNQDRGSGTQYF	TGTGCCTGGAACCAGGACAGGGGGAGTGGGACCCAGTACTTC
few	TRBD1	TRBV27	TRBJ2-7	CASSLYSSGTGTYEQYF	TGTGCCAGCAGTTTATACTCCTCCGGGACAGGGACCTACGAGCAGTACTTC
many	-	TRBV20-1	TRBJ1-5	CSARDPEGNQPQHF	TGCAGTGCTAGAGATCCGGAGGGGAATCAGCCCCAGCATTTT
many	-	TRBV30	TRBJ2-2	CAWRGWVNTGELFF	TGTGCCTGGAGGGGCTGGGTAAACACCGGGGAGCTGTTTTTT
many	-	TRBV11-3	TRBJ2-1	CASSSSSDTYNEQFF	TGTGCCAGCAGCTCCTCTAGCGACACCTACAATGAGCAGTTCTTC
few	-	TRBV6-5	TRBJ1-2	CASSYQGTDYGYTF	TGTGCCAGCAGTTACCAGGGGACGGACTATGGCTACACCTTC
many	TRBD2	TRBV7-9	TRBJ2-3	CASSPLGREGTDTQYF	TGTGCCAGCAGCCCCCTCGGGCGGGAGGGCACAGATACGCAGTATTTT
-	TRBD2	TRBV4-1	TRBJ2-1	CASSQVFGTSSYNEQFF	TGCGCCAGCAGCCAAGTATTTGGGACTAGCTCCTACAATGAGCAGTTCTTC
-	TRBD2	TRBV20-1	TRBJ2-3	CSARDPLKGGVVTDTQYF	TGCAGTGCTAGAGACCCACTGAAGGGAGGGGTTGTCACAGATACGCAGTATTTT
many	TRBD2	TRBV7-2	TRBJ2-7	CASSLVSGTNIEQYF	TGTGCCAGCAGCTTAGTTTCCGGGACTAATATTGAGCAGTACTTC
-	TRBD2	TRBV12-3/TRBV12-4	TRBJ2-7	CASSLQSQTSGSGHEQYF	TGTGCCAGCAGTTTGCAATCTCAGACTAGCGGGAGTGGGCACGAGCAGTACTTC
many	-	TRBV5-6	TRBJ2-7	CASSLGGKSYEQYF	TGTGCCAGCAGCTTGGGCGGCAAATCCTACGAGCAGTACTTC
many	TRBD2	TRBV12-3/TRBV12-4	TRBJ2-2	CASSPRGLAGGTGELFF	TGTGCCAGCAGTCCGCGGGGACTAGCGGGAGGGACCGGGGAGCTGTTTTTT
-	TRBD2	TRBV2	TRBJ2-7	CASAGLAGVVYEQYF	TGTGCCAGCGCCGGACTAGCGGGAGTGGTCTACGAGCAGTACTTC
-	TRBD2	TRBV29-1	TRBJ2-7	CSVEKTAGSSYEQYF	TGCAGCGTTGAAAAAACAGCGGGGAGCTCCTACGAGCAGTACTTC
many	-	TRBV6-2/TRBV6-3	TRBJ2-1	CASSAGRSNEQFF	TGTGCCAGCAGTGCGGGACGCTCCAATGAGCAGTTCTTC
many	TRBD2	TRBV6-2/TRBV6-3	TRBJ2-5	CASRKLAGEQETQYF	TGTGCCAGCAGAAAACTAGCGGGAGAGCAAGAGACCCAGTACTTC
-	-	TRBV2	TRBJ2-7	CASSESFNYEQYF	TGTGCCAGCAGTGAAAGTTTTAACTACGAGCAGTACTTC
many	TRBD1	TRBV20-1	TRBJ2-4	CSAGQGAKNIQYF	TGCAGTGCTGGACAGGGGGCCAAAAACATTCAGTACTTC
many	TRBD2	TRBV20-1	TRBJ2-1	CSASDPGLAVYNEQFF	TGCAGTGCTAGTGATCCGGGACTAGCGGTATACAATGAGCAGTTCTTC
-	-	TRBV24-1	TRBJ2-3	CATSDGVTDTQYF	TGTGCCACCAGTGATGGCGTCACAGATACGCAGTATTTT
many	-	TRBV2	TRBJ2-5	CASTPRDALQETQYF	TGTGCCAGCACCCCCAGGGACGCCTTACAAGAGACCCAGTACTTC
many	TRBD2	TRBV29-1	TRBJ2-1	CSGGRLAGGGEQFF	TGCAGCGGAGGGAGACTAGCGGGAGGAGGGGAGCAGTTCTTC
many	-	TRBV11-2	TRBJ1-2	CASSLVAVGNYGYTF	TGTGCCAGCAGCTTAGTAGCGGTTGGGAACTATGGCTACACCTTC
-	-	TRBV19	TRBJ2-1	CASSIDRGRGDEQFF	TGTGCCAGTAGTATAGATCGGGGGCGAGGGGATGAGCAGTTCTTC
-	TRBD2	TRBV6-1	TRBJ2-1	CASSKAGVQVQFF	TGTGCCAGCAGCAAAGCGGGAGTTCAGGTGCAGTTCTTC
few	-	TRBV9	TRBJ2-1	CASSVAGKNEQFF	TGTGCCAGCAGCGTAGCGGGGAAGAATGAGCAGTTCTTC
many	-	TRBV7-2	TRBJ2-3	CASSLWGFRNSTDTQYF	TGTGCCAGCAGCTTATGGGGGTTCCGAAACTCCACAGATACGCAGTATTTT
-	-	TRBV19	TRBJ1-1	CASSIGGPAEAFF	TGTGCCAGTAGTATAGGGGGCCCGGCTGAAGCTTTCTTT
-	-	TRBV10-3	TRBJ2-2	CAISESGGLSNTGELFF	TGTGCCATCAGTGAGTCTGGGGGGCTGTCGAACACCGGGGAGCTGTTTTTT
many	-	TRBV5-1	TRBJ2-5	CASSFSVQTETQYF	TGCGCCAGCAGCTTCAGCGTCCAGACGGAGACCCAGTACTTC
few	TRBD1	TRBV10-2	TRBJ1-5	CASSESWGTGSNQPQHF	TGCGCCAGCAGTGAGTCTTGGGGGACAGGGTCAAATCAGCCCCAGCATTTT
few	-	TRBV19	TRBJ2-2	CASSIAGRYTGELFF	TGTGCCAGTAGTATAGCTGGCAGGTACACCGGGGAGCTGTTTTTT